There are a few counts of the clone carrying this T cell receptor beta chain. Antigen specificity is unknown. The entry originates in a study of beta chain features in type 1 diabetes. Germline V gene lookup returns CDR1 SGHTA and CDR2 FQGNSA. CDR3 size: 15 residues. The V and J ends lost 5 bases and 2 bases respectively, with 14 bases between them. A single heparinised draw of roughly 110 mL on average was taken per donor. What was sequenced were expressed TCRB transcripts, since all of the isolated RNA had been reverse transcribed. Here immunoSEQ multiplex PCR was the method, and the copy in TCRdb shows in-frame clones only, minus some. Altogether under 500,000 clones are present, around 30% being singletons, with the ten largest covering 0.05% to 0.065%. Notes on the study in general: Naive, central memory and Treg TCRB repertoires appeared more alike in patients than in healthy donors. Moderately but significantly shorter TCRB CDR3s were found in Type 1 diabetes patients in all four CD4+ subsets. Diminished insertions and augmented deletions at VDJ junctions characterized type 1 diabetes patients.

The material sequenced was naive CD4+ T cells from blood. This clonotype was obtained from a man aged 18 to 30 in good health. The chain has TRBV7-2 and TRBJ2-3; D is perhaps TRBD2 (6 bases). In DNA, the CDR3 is TGTGCCAGCAGCCCCCGGGACTTTACCACAGATACGCAGTATTTT. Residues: CASSPRDFTTDTQYF.